This paragraph covers one T cell receptor beta chain sequence. This sample stems from a study of OX40 agonist ivuxolimab in advanced cancers. The method was immunoSEQ multiplex PCR; TCRdb's version includes in-frame clones alone and lacks a portion of them. The profile shows some 26,000 clones, 70% to 80% of them singletons. CDR3 length equals 14 residues. V was pared by 5 bases and J by 0 bases, with 11 bases between. Germline V gene data show CDR1 as LNHDA and CDR2 as SQIVND (reference sequence). The rearrangement joins TRBV19 to TRBJ2-7; D uncertain. The specimen comprised CD4+ or CD8+ T cells sorted from blood, sampled in a trial of the OX40 agonist ivuxolimab. This sequence originates from an adult with an advanced solid tumor such as melanoma, head and neck, liver or kidney cancer. The CDR3: CASSPRLASYEQYF. The CDR3 nucleotides are TGTGCCAGTAGTCCCAGACTTGCCTCCTACGAGCAGTACTTC.